This T cell receptor beta chain was retrieved from a study of blood T cell repertoires in COVID-19. Study summary: Sources were T cells, B-cell-depleted T cells, or PBMCs; the material itself was cDNA or gDNA.

Generated by immunoSEQ multiplex PCR, the TCRdb table keeps only in-frame clones and is missing some. Of hundreds of thousands of clones listed, 90% are singletons. Adults between about 18 and 89 years of age took part from 20 to 25 US areas. Two consecutive negative NP/OP PCR tests, clearance, or resolved symptoms defined Cohort 3 recovery. Germline V gene data show CDR1 as GTSNPN and CDR2 as SVGIG (reference sequence). V shed 0 bases and J shed 8 bases, with 19 bases lying between them. The CDR3 loop spans 15 amino acids. This chain links TRBV30 with TRBJ2-5; D might be TRBD2 (6 bases). Sequencing was carried out using PBMCs or T cells enriched from blood (not recorded which). This TCR came from a man in his sixties who had recovered from COVID-19. CDR3 DNA sequence: TGTGCCTGGAGTGTAAAGCGGGCAGACGGAGTAACCCAGTACTTC. Amino acid sequence: CAWSVKRADGVTQYF.